This TCR beta chain derives from a study of immune evolution from preneoplasia to lung adenocarcinoma. Study context: HLA loss of heterozygosity: about 7% AIS, about 15% MIA, 30% to 35% ADC, none AAH.

Some clones are missing from TCRdb's copy, which holds only in-frame ones; the method was immunoSEQ multiplex PCR. The sample records about 5,000 clones, more than 75% being singletons. Germline-derived CDR1 and CDR2 are MNHNS and SASEGT. Deletions cut 2 bases from V and 4 bases from J, with 18 bases between. CDR3 size: 16 residues. H&E slides confirmed each diagnosis, reviewed by two pathologists independently. General observations from the study: Later-stage lesions seemingly showed higher T cell density and diversity than normal lung.

There are a few counts of this clone. Its antigen is not known. The chain is built from TRBV6-1 and TRBJ2-7; D not certain. The clonotype comes from a person aged 65 to 85 with lung adenocarcinoma. Sequencing was performed on FFPE minimally invasive lung adenocarcinoma tissue. The CDR3 loop reads CASSELYSSWGYEQYF. Here the CDR3 DNA reads TGTGCCAGCAGTGAATTGTATTCGAGTTGGGGATACGAGCAGTACTTC.